This TCR beta chain was recorded in a study of blood T cell repertoires in COVID-19 (TCRdb year 2020). With respect to the entire study: The collaborator samples originated in the United States, Italy and Spain and spanned the acute and convalescent phases of COVID-19. Subjects who had been exposed to COVID-19, were actively infected with it, or had recovered from it provided the deeply sampled blood TCRbeta repertoires that made up the dataset. Sample metadata almost always included a de-identified subject ID, COVID-19 status, age in years and sex. The repertoires were made available in a free public database intended to serve as a resource for research on the immune response to SARS-CoV-2. Where available, HLA class I and class II types were taken from metadata supplied by the sample provider and were not determined by assay-based typing. The material from the prospective study consisted of cDNA or gDNA derived from T cells, B-cell-depleted T cells, or PBMCs. The samples were drawn from the first 160 participants of the ongoing ImmuneRACE study and from 1,200 or so subjects provided by 6 global collaborators. What the research found in general, with its limitations: How much clinical and demographic metadata was included differed by source and by participant, and the metadata was provided uncurated.

Samples from volunteer blood donors who had recovered from COVID-19 were contributed by a second Seattle source. Each collaborating institution followed its own protocols to collect whole blood in K2EDTA tubes. For TCRbeta analysis, collaborators shipped samples in one of three forms: frozen whole blood, isolated PBMCs, or DNA extracted from either of those sample types. TCRbeta CDR3 regions were amplified from genomic DNA using the immunoSEQ Assay, a bias-controlled multiplex PCR. In the original analysis: The number of nucleated cells in each sample was estimated from the amplification of reference gene primers within the assay. Sequence reads were collapsed and filtered to measure the absolute abundance of every unique TCRbeta CDR3 rearrangement. For each sample, productive Simpson clonality was calculated as the square root of Simpson's diversity index over productive rearrangements. TCRdb retrieved this table from immuneACCESS and kept in-frame rearrangements only. Not all clones are present; in checked studies, unresolved V genes account for under half, and no reason is known for the remainder. D and trimming come from the DNA, and the V and J calls and clone size come from that table. The sample profile shows roughly 200,000 clones; around 87% of them were found once. The ten largest make up around 0.88% of the sample.

Counted from cysteine to phenylalanine, this CDR3 has 16 amino acids. The CDR3 DNA has 48 bases and is translated from base 1. Points on this clone: This clone's antigen is unknown. No qualities accompany the bases; no much larger clone lies one base away.

The clonotype comes from a woman between 18 and 29 years old who had recovered from COVID-19. The chain joins TRBV21-1 to TRBJ1-1; TRBD1 is the table's D call, not checked against the DNA. TRBV21-1 is a pseudogene. Sequencing was performed on peripheral blood. The DNA sequence is as follows: TGTGCCAGCAGCTCTCGGACACCACGACAAAACACTGAAGCTTTCTTT. Translation gives CASSSRTPRQNTEAFF.